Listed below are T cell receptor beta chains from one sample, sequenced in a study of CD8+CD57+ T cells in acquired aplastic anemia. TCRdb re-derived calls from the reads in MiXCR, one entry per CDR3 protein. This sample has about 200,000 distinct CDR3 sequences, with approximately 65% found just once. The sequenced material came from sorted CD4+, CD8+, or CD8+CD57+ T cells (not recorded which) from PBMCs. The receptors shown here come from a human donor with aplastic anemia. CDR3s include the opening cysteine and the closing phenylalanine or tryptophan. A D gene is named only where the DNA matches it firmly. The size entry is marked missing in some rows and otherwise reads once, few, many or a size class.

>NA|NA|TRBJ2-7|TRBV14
CASILSASSYEQYF
TGTGCCAGCATCCTTTCGGCAAGCTCCTACGAGCAGTACTTC
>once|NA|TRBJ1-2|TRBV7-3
CASSLTAGPIDGYTF
TGTGCCAGCAGCTTAACGGCAGGGCCGATCGATGGCTACACCTTC
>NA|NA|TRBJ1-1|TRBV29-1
CSVQRPAMNTEAFF
TGCAGCGTTCAGAGGCCCGCAATGAACACTGAAGCTTTCTTT
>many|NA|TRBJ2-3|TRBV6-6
CASSYPSHTDTQYF
TGTGCCAGCAGTTACCCCAGCCACACAGATACGCAGTATTTT
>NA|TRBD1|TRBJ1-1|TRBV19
CASSRFGRGRYTEAFF
TGTGCCAGTAGTAGATTCGGCAGGGGGCGGTACACTGAAGCTTTCTTT
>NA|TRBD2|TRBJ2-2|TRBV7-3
CASSPRGGTTGELFF
TGTGCCAGCAGCCCACGCGGGGGGACTACCGGGGAGCTGTTTTTT
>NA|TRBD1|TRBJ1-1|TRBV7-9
CASSSEPTGEINTEAFF
TGTGCCAGCAGCTCTGAACCGACAGGGGAAATAAACACTGAAGCTTTCTTT
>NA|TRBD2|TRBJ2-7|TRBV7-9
CASSVREGLEQYF
TGTGCCAGCAGCGTCAGGGAGGGTCTCGAGCAGTACTTC
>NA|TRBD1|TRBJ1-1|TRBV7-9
CAIDRVLNTEAFF
TGTGCCATCGACAGGGTGTTGAACACTGAAGCTTTCTTT
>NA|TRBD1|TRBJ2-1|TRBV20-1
CSARMDRSHEQFF
TGCAGTGCTAGGATGGACAGGAGCCATGAGCAGTTCTTC
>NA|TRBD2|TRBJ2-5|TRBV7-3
CASSLRGLAGQETQYF
TGTGCCAGCAGCTTAAGAGGTCTAGCGGGGCAAGAGACCCAGTACTTC
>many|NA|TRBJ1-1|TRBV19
CASIPGLGTEAFF
TGTGCCAGTATCCCGGGCCTCGGAACTGAAGCTTTCTTT
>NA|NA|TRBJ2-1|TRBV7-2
CASSPVGPWDNEQFF
TGTGCCAGCAGCCCAGTGGGGCCCTGGGACAATGAGCAGTTCTTC
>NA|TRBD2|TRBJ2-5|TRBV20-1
CSAPKRTTSAYLQYF
TGCAGTGCTCCCAAGAGGACGACTAGCGCTTATCTCCAGTACTTC
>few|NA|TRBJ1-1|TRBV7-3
CASSINPGTEAFF
TGTGCCAGCAGCATTAATCCGGGCACTGAAGCTTTCTTT
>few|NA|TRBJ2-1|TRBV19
CASSIAGGVNEQFF
TGTGCCAGTAGTATAGCAGGCGGGGTCAATGAGCAGTTCTTC
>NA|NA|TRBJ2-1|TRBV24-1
CATSDLPGSNEQFF
TGTGCCACCAGTGATTTGCCGGGATCAAATGAGCAGTTCTTC
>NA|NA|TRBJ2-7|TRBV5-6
CASSLGRGQYF
TGTGCCAGCAGCTTGGGGCGGGGGCAGTACTTC
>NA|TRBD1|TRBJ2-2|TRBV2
CASSRDSSGELFF
TGTGCCAGCAGTCGGGACAGTTCCGGGGAGCTGTTTTTT
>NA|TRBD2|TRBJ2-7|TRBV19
CASSIEASGRLHEQYF
TGTGCCAGTAGTATAGAGGCTAGCGGGAGATTACACGAGCAGTACTTC
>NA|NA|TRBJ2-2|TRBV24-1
CATSERGTGELFF
TGTGCCACCAGTGAGAGGGGCACCGGGGAGCTGTTTTTT
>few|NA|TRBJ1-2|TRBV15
CATSRDNTAQGHGYTF
TGTGCCACCAGCAGAGATAATACTGCCCAGGGCCATGGCTACACCTTC
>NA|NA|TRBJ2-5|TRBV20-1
CSARGQGIETQYF
TGCAGTGCTAGAGGGCAGGGCATAGAGACCCAGTACTTC
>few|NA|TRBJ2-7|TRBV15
CATSRERIGQYF
TGTGCCACCAGCAGAGAAAGGATCGGGCAGTACTTC
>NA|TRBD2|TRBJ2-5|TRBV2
CASGVAGGWETQYF
TGTGCCAGCGGGGTAGCGGGGGGGTGGGAGACCCAGTACTTC